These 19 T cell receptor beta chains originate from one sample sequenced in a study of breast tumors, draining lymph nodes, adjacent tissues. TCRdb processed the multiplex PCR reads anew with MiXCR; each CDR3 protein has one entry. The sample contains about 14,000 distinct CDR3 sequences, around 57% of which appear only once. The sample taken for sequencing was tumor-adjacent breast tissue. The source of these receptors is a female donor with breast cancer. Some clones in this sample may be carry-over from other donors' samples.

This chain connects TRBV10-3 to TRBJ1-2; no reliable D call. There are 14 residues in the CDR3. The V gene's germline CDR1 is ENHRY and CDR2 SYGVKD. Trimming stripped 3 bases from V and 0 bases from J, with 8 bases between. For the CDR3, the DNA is TGTGCCATCAGTGACCTGACGTCTAACTATGGCTACACCTTC. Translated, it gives CAISDLTSNYGYTF.

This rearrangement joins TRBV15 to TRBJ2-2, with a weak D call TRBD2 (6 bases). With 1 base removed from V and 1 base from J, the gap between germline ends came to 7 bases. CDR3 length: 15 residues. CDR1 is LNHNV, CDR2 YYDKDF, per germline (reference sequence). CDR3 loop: CATSRVRGNTGELFF. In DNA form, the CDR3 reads TGTGCCACCAGCAGAGTGCGGGGGAACACCGGGGAGCTGTTTTTT.

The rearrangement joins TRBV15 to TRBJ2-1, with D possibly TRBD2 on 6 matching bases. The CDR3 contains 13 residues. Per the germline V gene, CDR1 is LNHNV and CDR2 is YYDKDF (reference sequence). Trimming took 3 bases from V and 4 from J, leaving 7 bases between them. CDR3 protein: CATSREGYNEQFF. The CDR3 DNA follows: TGTGCCACCAGCAGGGAGGGTTACAATGAGCAGTTCTTC. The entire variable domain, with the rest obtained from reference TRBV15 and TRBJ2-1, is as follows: DAMVIQNPRYQVTQFGKPVTLSCSQTLNHNVMYWYQQKSSQAPKLLFHYYDKDFNNEADTPDNFQSRRPNTSFCFLDIRSPGLGDTAMYLCATSREGYNEQFFGPGTRLTVL.

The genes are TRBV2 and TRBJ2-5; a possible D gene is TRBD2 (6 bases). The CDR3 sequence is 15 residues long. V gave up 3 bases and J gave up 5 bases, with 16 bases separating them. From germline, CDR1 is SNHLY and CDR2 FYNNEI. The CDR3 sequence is CASSEDGGAGETQYF. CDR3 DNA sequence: TGTGCCAGCAGTGAGGATGGAGGGGCCGGGGAGACCCAGTACTTC.

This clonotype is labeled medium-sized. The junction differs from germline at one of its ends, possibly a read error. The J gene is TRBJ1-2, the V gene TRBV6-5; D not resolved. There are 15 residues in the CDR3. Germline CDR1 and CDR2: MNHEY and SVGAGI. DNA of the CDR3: TGTGCCAGCAGTCACTCGAGGGCGGCGGTCTATGGCTACACCTTC. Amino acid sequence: CASSHSRAAVYGYTF.

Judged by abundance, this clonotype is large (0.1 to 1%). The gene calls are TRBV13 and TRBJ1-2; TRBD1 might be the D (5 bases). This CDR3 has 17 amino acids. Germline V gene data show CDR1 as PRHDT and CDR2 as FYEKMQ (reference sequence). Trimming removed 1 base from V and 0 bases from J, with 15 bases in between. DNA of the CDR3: TGTGCCAGCAGCTTAGAGGGAGCAGGGTTAGCTAACTATGGCTACACCTTC. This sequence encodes CASSLEGAGLANYGYTF.

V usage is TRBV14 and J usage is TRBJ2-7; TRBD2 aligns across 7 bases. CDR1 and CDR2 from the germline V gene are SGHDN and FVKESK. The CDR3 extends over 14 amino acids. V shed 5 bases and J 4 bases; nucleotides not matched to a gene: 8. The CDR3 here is CASSYRTREYEQYF. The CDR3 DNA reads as TGTGCCAGCAGCTATCGGACTAGAGAGTACGAGCAGTACTTC. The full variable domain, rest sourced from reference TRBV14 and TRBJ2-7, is EAGVTQFPSHSVIEKGQTVTLRCDPISGHDNLYWYRRVMGKEIKFLLHFVKESKQDESGMPNNRFLAERTGGTYSTLKVQPAELEDSGVYFCASSYRTREYEQYFGPGTRLTVT.

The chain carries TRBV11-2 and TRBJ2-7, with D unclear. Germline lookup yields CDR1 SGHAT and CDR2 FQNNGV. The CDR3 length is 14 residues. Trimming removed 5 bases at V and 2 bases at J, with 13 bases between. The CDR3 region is CASSPSLDPYEQYF. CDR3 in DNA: TGTGCCAGCAGCCCGAGTTTAGATCCCTACGAGCAGTACTTC.

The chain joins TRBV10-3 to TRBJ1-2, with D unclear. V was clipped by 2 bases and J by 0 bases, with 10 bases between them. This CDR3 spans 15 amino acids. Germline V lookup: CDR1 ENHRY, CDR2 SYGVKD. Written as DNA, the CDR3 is TGTGCCATCAGTGAGGGTAATCAAGCTAACTATGGCTACACCTTC. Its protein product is CAISEGNQANYGYTF.

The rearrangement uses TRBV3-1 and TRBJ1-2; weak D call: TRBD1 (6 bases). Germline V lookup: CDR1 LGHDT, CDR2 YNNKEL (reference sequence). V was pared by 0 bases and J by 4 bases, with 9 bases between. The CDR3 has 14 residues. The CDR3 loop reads CASSQDEGVYGYTF. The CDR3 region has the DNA TGTGCCAGCAGCCAAGATGAGGGGGTCTATGGCTACACCTTC.

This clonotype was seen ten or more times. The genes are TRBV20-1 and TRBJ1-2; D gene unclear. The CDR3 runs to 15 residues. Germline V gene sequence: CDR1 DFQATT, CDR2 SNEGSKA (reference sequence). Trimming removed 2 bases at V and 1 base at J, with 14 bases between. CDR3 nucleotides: TGCAGTGCTAGACTTGGTGGGGATCTTAACTATGGCTACACCTTC. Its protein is CSARLGGDLNYGYTF.

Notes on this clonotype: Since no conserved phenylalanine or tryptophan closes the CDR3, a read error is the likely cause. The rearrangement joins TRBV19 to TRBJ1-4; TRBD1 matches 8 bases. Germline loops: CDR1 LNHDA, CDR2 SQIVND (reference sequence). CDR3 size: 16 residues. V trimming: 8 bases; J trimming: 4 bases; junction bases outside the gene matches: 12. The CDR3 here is CASEDSLQGVNEKLFS. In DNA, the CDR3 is TGTGCCAGTGAGGACTCACTACAGGGGGTTAATGAAAAACTGTTTTCT.

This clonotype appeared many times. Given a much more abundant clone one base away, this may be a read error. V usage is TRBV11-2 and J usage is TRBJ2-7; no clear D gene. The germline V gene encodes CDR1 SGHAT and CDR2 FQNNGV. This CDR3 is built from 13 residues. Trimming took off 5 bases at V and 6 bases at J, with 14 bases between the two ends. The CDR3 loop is CASSPFVPTEQYF. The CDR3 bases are TGTGCCAGCAGCCCATTTGTCCCAACCGAGCAGTACTTC.

This CDR3 reads CSVATEVGGYTF. The CDR3 region has the DNA TGCAGCGTTGCCACAGAGGTGGGTGGCTACACCTTC. The chain employs TRBV29-1 and TRBJ1-2; D not certain. V was pared by 4 bases and J by 7 bases, with 13 bases between. The CDR3 covers 12 residues. CDR1 is SQVTM, CDR2 ANQGSEA, per germline.

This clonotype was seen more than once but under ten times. The CDR3 reads CSAQDYNGYTF. The DNA of the CDR3 is TGCAGCGCCCAGGACTATAATGGCTACACCTTC. V is TRBV29-1 and J is TRBJ1-2, with D uncertain. Germline values: CDR1 SQVTM, CDR2 ANQGSEA. The CDR3 consists of 11 residues. V was shortened by 7 bases and J by 6 bases, with 12 bases between the two germline ends. Full variable domain (missing parts from reference TRBV29-1 and TRBJ1-2): SAVISQKPSRDICQRGTSLTIQCQVDSQVTMMFWYRQQPGQSLTLIATANQGSEATYESGFVIDKFPISRPNLTFSTLTVSNMSPEDSSIYLCSAQDYNGYTFGSGTRLTVV.

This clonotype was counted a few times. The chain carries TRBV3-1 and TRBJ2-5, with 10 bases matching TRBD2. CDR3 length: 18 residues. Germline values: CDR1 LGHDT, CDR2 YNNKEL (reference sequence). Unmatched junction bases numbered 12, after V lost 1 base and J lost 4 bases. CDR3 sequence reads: CASSQARASGSSRETQYF. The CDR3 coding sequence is TGTGCCAGCAGCCAAGCGAGGGCTAGCGGGAGTTCACGAGAGACCCAGTACTTC.

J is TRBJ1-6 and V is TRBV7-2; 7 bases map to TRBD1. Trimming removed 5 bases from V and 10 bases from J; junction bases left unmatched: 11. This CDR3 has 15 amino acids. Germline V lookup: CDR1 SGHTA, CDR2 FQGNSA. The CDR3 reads CASSPMTGFGSPLHF. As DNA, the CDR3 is TGTGCCAGCAGCCCTATGACAGGGTTTGGGTCACCCCTCCACTTT.

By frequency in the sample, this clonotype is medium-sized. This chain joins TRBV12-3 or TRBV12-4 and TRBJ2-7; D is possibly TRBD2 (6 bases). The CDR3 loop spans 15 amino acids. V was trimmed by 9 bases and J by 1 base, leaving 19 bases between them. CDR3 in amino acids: CARKASSAPSYEQYF. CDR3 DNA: TGTGCCAGAAAGGCTTCTAGCGCTCCTTCCTACGAGCAGTACTTC.

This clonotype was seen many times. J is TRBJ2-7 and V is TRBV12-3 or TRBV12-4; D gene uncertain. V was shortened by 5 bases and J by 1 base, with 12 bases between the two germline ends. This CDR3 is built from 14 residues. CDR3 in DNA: TGTGCCAGCAGTCACGAAGAACGGTCCTACGAGCAGTACTTC. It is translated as CASSHEERSYEQYF.